This TCR beta chain was sequenced for a study of blood T cell repertoires in COVID-19. Study-wide context: Researchers got acute and convalescent COVID-19 samples from the United States, Italy and Spain. PBMCs, B-cell-depleted T cells, or T cells provided the cDNA or gDNA that made up the material.

Original processing methods: Estimation of nucleated cell counts relied on the amplification of reference gene primers. Libraries were prepared by immunoSEQ multiplex PCR; TCRdb keeps only in-frame clonotypes and omits some of them. V, J and clone size are those of that table, while D and trimming were read from the DNA. The data show just over 250,000 clones, over 75% seen once. Trimming cost V 0 bases and J 4 bases; bases outside gene matches: 3. Germline assignment: CDR1 MNHEY and CDR2 SVGAGI. The CDR3 has 16 residues. Enrolled during active infection, Seattle patients were then followed longitudinally.

This chain links TRBV6-5 with TRBJ2-3, with 11 bases lining up with TRBD1. The TCR sequence derives from a woman in her 70s with COVID-19, enrolled during active disease. Material: peripheral blood. The CDR3 reads CASSYSGTGGSDTQYF. The CDR3 region has the DNA TGTGCCAGCAGTTACTCGGGGACAGGGGGGTCAGATACGCAGTATTTT.